The rows below give T cell receptor beta chains drawn from one sample of a study of prognosis after radiotherapy for stage I lung cancer. TCRdb recomputed calls from the multiplex PCR reads with MiXCR, one row per CDR3 protein. The sample contains over 15,000 distinct CDR3 sequences, around 30% of which appear only once. Sample: PBMCs, taken before or after stereotactic body radiation therapy (not recorded which). Receptor source: a donor over 45 with non-small cell lung cancer. The CDR3 runs from the conserved cysteine through the conserved F or W. A D gene is named only where the DNA matches it firmly. Clone size is stated in some rows and not others, as once, few, many or a class when expanded.

V	size	J	D	DNA	CDR3
TRBV4-1	many	TRBJ1-6	NA	TGCGCCAGCAGCCAACTTCACAGCGCCGCAAATTCACCCCTCCACTTT	CASSQLHSAANSPLHF
TRBV29-1	many	TRBJ1-1	TRBD1	TGCAGCGGCGGACAGGGACGAACTGAAGCTTTCTTT	CSGGQGRTEAFF
TRBV24-1	many	TRBJ2-5	TRBD1	TGTGCCACCAGTGATTTGGGACAGGACCAAGAGACCCAGTACTTC	CATSDLGQDQETQYF
TRBV28	many	TRBJ1-2	NA	TGTGCCAGCAATCCCGGACAGCTCTATGGCTACACCTTC	CASNPGQLYGYTF
TRBV18	many	TRBJ1-6	TRBD1	TGTGCCAGCTCAGCGGAACCGGGACAGCTTAATTCACCCCTCCACTTT	CASSAEPGQLNSPLHF
TRBV6-1	many	TRBJ2-7	NA	TGTGCCAGCAGTGCATTGACAAGCACCTACGAGCAGTACTTC	CASSALTSTYEQYF
TRBV28	many	TRBJ2-7	NA	TGTGCCACCTCCGGGTCCCTCTACGAGCAGTACTTC	CATSGSLYEQYF
TRBV6-2/TRBV6-3	once	TRBJ2-3	NA	TGTGCCAGCAGTGAACTACAGGGACAAGACGCAGATATGCAGTATTTT	CASSELQGQDADMQYF
TRBV12-5	many	TRBJ2-7	TRBD1	TGTGCTAGTGGTGTGGACAGGGGAGGCGAGCAGTACTTC	CASGVDRGGEQYF
TRBV6-2/TRBV6-3	NA	TRBJ1-2	NA	TGTGTCAGCAGTCACCAGTATGGCTACACCTTC	CVSSHQYGYTF
TRBV28	many	TRBJ2-7	TRBD1	TGTGCCAGCAGTTCGTTTTTCACCGGGACAGGGGGCCTCTACGAGCAGTACTTC	CASSSFFTGTGGLYEQYF
TRBV20-1	many	TRBJ2-5	NA	TGCAGTGGCACCCCGTCGGGGCAGCGGGAGACCCAGTACTTC	CSGTPSGQRETQYF
TRBV9	many	TRBJ2-7	NA	TGTGCCAGCAGCGTTGGGGGAAGTCGAGAGCAGTACTTC	CASSVGGSREQYF
TRBV29-1	many	TRBJ1-2	TRBD1	TGCAGCGTTGAAGGTGACAGGGCAGCAAACTATGGCTACACCTTC	CSVEGDRAANYGYTF
TRBV6-1	medium-sized	TRBJ2-7	TRBD1	TGTGCCAGCAGCCTTGGGACAGGGGATGTATACGAGCAGTACTTC	CASSLGTGDVYEQYF
TRBV14	once	TRBJ2-7	NA	TGTGCCAGCAGCCTAGTTTTCCCTGGCGAGCAGTACTTC	CASSLVFPGEQYF
TRBV20-1	many	TRBJ1-2	TRBD1	TGCAGTGCTAGAGTGATACAGGGGGCTGGCTATGGCTACACCTTC	CSARVIQGAGYGYTF
TRBV6-2/TRBV6-3	many	TRBJ2-1	TRBD2	TGTGCCAGCAGGGGACTAGCGAGATACAATGAGCAGTTCTTC	CASRGLARYNEQFF
TRBV2	many	TRBJ1-4	TRBD1	TGTGCCAGCACTCCCGGGACAGGGGTTGAAAAACTGTTTTTT	CASTPGTGVEKLFF
TRBV6-1	many	TRBJ1-1	NA	TGTGCCAGCAGTGGAGAGGGGAACACTGAAGCTTTCTTT	CASSGEGNTEAFF
TRBV3-1	many	TRBJ2-7	NA	TGTGCCAGCAGCCAAGATGTTGGTGGGAACGAGCAGTACTTC	CASSQDVGGNEQYF
TRBV4-2	many	TRBJ2-6	NA	TGTGCCAGCAGCCAAGATCGTGAGTCTGGGGCCAACGTCCTGACTTTC	CASSQDRESGANVLTF
TRBV5-1	medium-sized	TRBJ2-1	NA	TGCGCCAGCAGCCCCAGAACCTTAGGAAGCTCCTACAATGAGCAGTTCTTC	CASSPRTLGSSYNEQFF
TRBV20-1	many	TRBJ2-2	NA	TGCAGTGCTAGAGATCTCCGGGACATCGGCGGGGAGCTGTTTTTT	CSARDLRDIGGELFF
TRBV20-1	many	TRBJ1-4	NA	TGCAGTGCTAGGGAGGGAGCTAATGAAAAACTGTTTTTT	CSAREGANEKLFF
TRBV5-1	many	TRBJ1-1	TRBD1	TGCGCCAGCAGCTTTACAGGGGGCCAGGAAGCTTTCTTT	CASSFTGGQEAFF
TRBV12-5	many	TRBJ1-2	NA	TGTGCTAGTGGTTTGGTAGTCAAGAGAGGCAGGGAGTATGGCTACACCTTC	CASGLVVKRGREYGYTF
TRBV5-1	many	TRBJ2-3	TRBD2	TGCGCCAGCAGCACTTTAGCGGGAGTTGTGGCAGATACGCAGTATTTT	CASSTLAGVVADTQYF
TRBV30	many	TRBJ1-1	NA	TGTGCCTGGAGTGTAACGGGTCTGGGCACTGAAGCTTTCTTT	CAWSVTGLGTEAFF
TRBV19	many	TRBJ1-5	TRBD1	TGTGCCAGTAGCGAGACAGGGGGGCAGCCCCAGCATTTT	CASSETGGQPQHF
TRBV5-1	NA	TRBJ2-6	NA	TGCGCCAGCAGTTACGAGATATTTGGGGCTAACGTCCTGACTTTC	CASSYEIFGANVLTF
TRBV15	NA	TRBJ2-1	TRBD2	TGTGCCAAGAGCAGAGCGGGGGGAACCTACAATGAGCAGTTCTTC	CAKSRAGGTYNEQFF
TRBV4-2	many	TRBJ2-1	TRBD2	TGTGCCAGCAGCCCGGGACTAGCGGGAGTTTATGAGCAGTTCTTC	CASSPGLAGVYEQFF
TRBV5-6	many	TRBJ2-7	TRBD1	TGTGCCAGCAGCGCCGGGACAGGCATTAACTACGAGCAGTACTTC	CASSAGTGINYEQYF
TRBV6-1	NA	TRBJ2-1	NA	TGTACCAGCACCCAGCCCGAGTACAATGAGCAGTTCTTC	CTSTQPEYNEQFF